Each of the 29 T cell receptor beta chains below was sequenced from the same sample in a study of PD-1 blockade in classical Hodgkin lymphoma. Each patient experienced a relapse that followed autologous stem cell transplantation, and brentuximab vedotin exposure varied. The CD4+ T cells used were purified from thawed PBMCs through magnetic negative selection. The repertoire was sequenced with immunoSEQ multiplex PCR; TCRdb's copy has only in-frame clones and lacks some. The sample shows 10,000 to 15,000 clones, 90% of them seen only once. The sample consisted of CD4+ T cells from blood, taken at baseline. The receptors stem from a human donor with classical Hodgkin lymphoma.

The chain combines TRBV7-8 with TRBJ2-7, with D possibly matching TRBD1 (6 bases). This CDR3 comprises 13 residues. Germline-derived CDR1 and CDR2 are SGHVS and FQNEAQ. The V gene lost 4 bases and the J gene lost 1 base, with 8 bases spanning the gap. The CDR3 DNA is TGTGCCAGCAGCTGGACAGATTCCTACGAGCAGTACTTC. Translated: CASSWTDSYEQYF.

This chain connects TRBV4-1 to TRBJ1-6, with 7 bases identical to TRBD1. The CDR3 has 16 amino acids. With 3 bases clipped from V and 10 bases from J, the junction kept 12 bases outside the gene matches. Germline V gene data show CDR1 as MGHRA and CDR2 as YSYEKL. CDR3 coding DNA: TGCGCCAGCAGCCAGCAGGGACAGCAACGATACTCACCCCTCCACTTT. Protein: CASSQQGQQRYSPLHF.

This clone was counted a single time. This chain joins TRBV28 and TRBJ2-1, with TRBD2 identical over 11 bases. Trimming cost V 4 bases and J 6 bases; bases outside gene matches: 5. Germline CDR1 reads MDHEN; CDR2 reads SYDVKM. The CDR3 has 15 amino acids. The CDR3 nucleotides read TGTGCCAGCAGTTCCTTAGCGGGGGGGCCCAATGAGCAGTTCTTC. It translates to CASSSLAGGPNEQFF.

The V and J genes are TRBV28 and TRBJ2-5; D gene uncertain. Germline loops: CDR1 MDHEN, CDR2 SYDVKM. V lost 2 bases and J lost 3, with 4 bases in between. The CDR3 covers 12 residues. The chain's CDR3 is CASSLLEETQYF. CDR3 DNA: TGTGCCAGCAGTTTACTTGAAGAGACCCAGTACTTC.

The chain recombines TRBV11-2 with TRBJ2-7; 9 bases are a match to TRBD2. This CDR3 has 15 amino acids. Germline CDR1 is SGHAT and CDR2 is FQNNGV. The V and J ends lost 3 bases and 6 bases, in that order; junction bases with no gene match: 9. Here the CDR3 reads CASSFPVAGAGEQYF. The CDR3 nucleotides read TGTGCCAGCAGCTTTCCCGTAGCGGGGGCTGGCGAGCAGTACTTC.

The gene calls are TRBV7-2 and TRBJ2-7, with 9 bases matching TRBD1. The junction had 8 bases not matched to a gene; V was cut back by 5 bases and J by 3 bases. The CDR3 is 15 residues long. Per germline, CDR1 SGHTA and CDR2 FQGNSA. The CDR3 here is CASSGGQGRYYEQYF. In DNA, the CDR3 is TGTGCCAGCAGCGGCGGACAGGGGAGGTACTACGAGCAGTACTTC.

The V call is TRBV11-3, the J call TRBJ2-7; possibly TRBD2 for D (5 bases). Germline-derived CDR1 and CDR2 are SGHNT and YENEEA. The CDR3 has 13 residues. V lost 1 base to trimming and J lost 6 bases, with 10 bases between them. The CDR3 DNA reads TGTGCCAGCAGCTTAGTTCGGGGAAGCGAGCAGTACTTC. Protein sequence: CASSLVRGSEQYF. The full variable domain, rest sourced from reference TRBV11-3 and TRBJ2-7, is EAGVVQSPRYKIIEKKQPVAFWCNPISGHNTLYWYLQNLGQGPELLIRYENEEAVDDSQLPKDRFSAERLKGVDSTLKIQPAELGDSAVYLCASSLVRGSEQYFGPGTRLTVT.

The rearrangement links TRBV27 to TRBJ1-1; D possibly corresponds to TRBD1 (5 bases). From germline, CDR1 is MNHEY and CDR2 SMNVEV (reference sequence). CDR3 length equals 13 residues. V lost 6 bases to trimming and J lost 5 bases, with 13 bases between them. The DNA of the CDR3 is TGTGCCAGCAGGCGGACCTGGGGGACTGAAGCTTTCTTT. Residues: CASRRTWGTEAFF.

The J gene is TRBJ1-2, the V gene TRBV7-2; 7 positions agree with TRBD1. The germline V gene encodes CDR1 SGHTA and CDR2 FQGNSA. CDR3 length: 13 residues. V lost 1 base, J lost 7 bases, and 3 bases stayed unmatched. The CDR3 DNA reads as TGTGCCAGCAGCTTAGTAACAGGGGTTGGCTACACCTTC. Protein: CASSLVTGVGYTF.

This clone was detected a few times. The CDR3 reads CASSLRTGAGANEKLFF. As DNA, the CDR3 is TGCGCCAGCAGCTTGAGGACAGGGGCGGGGGCTAATGAAAAACTGTTTTTT. The chain joins TRBV5-1 to TRBJ1-4; TRBD1 aligns across 9 bases. V gave up 1 base and J gave up 3 bases; unmatched junction bases: 7. The CDR3 consists of 17 residues. Per germline, CDR1 SGHRS and CDR2 YFSETQ. Combining the CDR3 with reference TRBV5-1 and TRBJ1-4 gives the whole variable domain KAGVTQTPRYLIKTRGQQVTLSCSPISGHRSVSWYQQTPGQGLQFLFEYFSETQRNKGNFPGRFSGRQFSNSRSEMNVSTLELGDSALYLCASSLRTGAGANEKLFFGSGTQLSVL.

V usage is TRBV19 and J usage is TRBJ1-1; D unclear. V lost 1 base to trimming and J lost 6 bases, with 6 bases between them. The germline V gene has CDR1 LNHDA and CDR2 SQIVND (reference sequence). The CDR3 length is 12 residues. The CDR3 DNA follows: TGTGCCAGTAGTATAGGGGCAGCTGAAGCTTTCTTT. Translated: CASSIGAAEAFF.

The CDR3 coding sequence is TGTGCCAGCAGTTACAAGGGGGGGGGATACAATGAGCAGTTCTTC. Translated: CASSYKGGGYNEQFF. V usage is TRBV6-5 and J usage is TRBJ2-1; possible D gene TRBD2, 7 bases. Germline V CDR1 and CDR2: MNHEY, SVGAGI. Deletions cut 2 bases from V and 4 bases from J, with 12 bases between. The CDR3 has 15 amino acids.

This chain connects TRBV6-1 to TRBJ1-4; possibly TRBD1 for D (6 bases). CDR3 length: 15 residues. Germline loops: CDR1 MNHNS, CDR2 SASEGT. Between the trimmed V and J ends, which lost 6 bases and 3 bases, there was a span of 14 bases. CDR3 loop: CASRPSGGPNEKLFF. CDR3 bases: TGTGCCAGCAGACCGAGCGGGGGGCCTAATGAAAAACTGTTTTTT.

The chain combines TRBV2 with TRBJ2-1; 7 nucleotides line up with TRBD1. J gave up 7 bases and V 5 bases, and 8 bases lay outside the gene matches. There are 14 residues in the CDR3. Germline V gene data show CDR1 as SNHLY and CDR2 as FYNNEI. The CDR3 DNA follows: TGTGCCAGCAGTAGCCGACAGGGAATGAATGAGCAGTTCTTC. It encodes CASSSRQGMNEQFF.

This chain links TRBV29-1 with TRBJ2-7; 10 nucleotides line up with TRBD2. Unmatched junction bases numbered 6, after V lost 5 bases and J lost 2 bases. The CDR3 length is 14 residues. Germline assignment: CDR1 SQVTM and CDR2 ANQGSEA. The CDR3 region is CSVPWTSGAYEQYF. The CDR3 DNA is TGCAGCGTTCCCTGGACTAGCGGCGCCTACGAGCAGTACTTC.

This sequence joins TRBV10-3 and TRBJ2-3, with TRBD2 identical over 9 bases. This CDR3 comprises 16 residues. With 2 bases clipped from V and 5 bases from J, the junction kept 8 bases outside the gene matches. Germline V gives CDR1 ENHRY, CDR2 SYGVKD. The CDR3 loop reads CAISEKSGGPGDTQYF. The CDR3 DNA follows: TGTGCCATCAGTGAGAAGAGCGGGGGGCCAGGAGATACGCAGTATTTT.

J is TRBJ2-7 and V is TRBV28; 8 bases fit TRBD2. V shed 5 bases and J 0 bases; nucleotides not matched to a gene: 6. This CDR3 has 15 residues. CDR1 MDHEN and CDR2 SYDVKM come from the germline V gene. CDR3 in DNA: TGTGCCAGCAGTATCGCTAGCGGGTTCTCCTACGAGCAGTACTTC. Translation gives CASSIASGFSYEQYF.

The rearrangement uses TRBV6-5 and TRBJ1-2; D unresolved. This CDR3 has 13 residues. Trimming pared 2 bases from V and 0 bases from J, leaving 4 bases between. Germline CDR1 is MNHEY and CDR2 is SVGAGI. DNA of the CDR3: TGTGCCAGCAGTTACGCAGCTAACTATGGCTACACCTTC. Its protein is CASSYAANYGYTF.

Only a few counts were recorded for this clone. The chain recombines TRBV6-5 with TRBJ1-6; no definite D call. CDR1 MNHEY and CDR2 SVGAGI come from the germline V gene. The CDR3 runs 15 residues. V lost 8 bases to trimming and J lost 0 bases, with 11 bases between them. In nucleotides, the CDR3 is TGTGCCAGCCGCCTGGGGAGCTCCTATAATTCACCCCTCCACTTT. Translation: CASRLGSSYNSPLHF.

V is TRBV6-1 and J is TRBJ2-5, with D perhaps assigned TRBD1 or TRBD2 (5 bases each). The CDR3 has 12 amino acids. V lost 8 bases and J 1 base, leaving 8 bases between the germline ends. Per the germline V gene, CDR1 is MNHNS and CDR2 is SASEGT. CDR3 nucleotides: TGTGCCAGCTGGGGGAGCCAAGAGACCCAGTACTTC. Its translation: CASWGSQETQYF.

This chain links TRBV6-1 with TRBJ2-4, with 9 bases identical to TRBD1. This CDR3 comprises 16 residues. Per the germline V gene, CDR1 is MNHNS and CDR2 is SASEGT. Losses at the gene ends were 3 bases for V and 0 bases for J; bases not matched to a gene: 3. In DNA form, the CDR3 reads TGTGCCAGCAGTGAGGGACAGGGTCTAGCCAAAAACATTCAGTACTTC. This gives the protein CASSEGQGLAKNIQYF.

The gene calls are TRBV2 and TRBJ2-1; D unclear. The CDR3 sequence is 14 residues long. Germline V gene sequence: CDR1 SNHLY, CDR2 FYNNEI. The germline V and J ends were trimmed by 1 base and 9 bases, with 13 bases remaining between them. This CDR3 is CASSEGPRKSEQFF. In DNA form, the CDR3 reads TGTGCCAGCAGTGAAGGGCCGAGGAAAAGTGAGCAGTTCTTC. Supplemented by reference TRBV2 and TRBJ2-1, the full variable domain reads EPEVTQTPSHQVTQMGQEVILRCVPISNHLYFYWYRQILGQKVEFLVSFYNNEISEKSEIFDDQFSVERPDGSNFTLKIRSTKLEDSAMYFCASSEGPRKSEQFFGPGTRLTVL.

The chain is built from TRBV4-1 and TRBJ2-1; 11 bases are a match to TRBD2. Trimming took 3 bases from V and 13 from J; bases not matched to a gene: 5. The germline gives CDR1 MGHRA, CDR2 YSYEKL. The CDR3 contains 13 residues. The CDR3, as DNA: TGCGCCAGCAGCCACCCTAGCGGGGGGCAACAGTTCTTC. Protein sequence: CASSHPSGGQQFF.

The chain has TRBV18 and TRBJ2-1, with no clear D. CDR1 is KGHSH, CDR2 LQKENI, per germline. This CDR3 has 12 amino acids. V shed 8 bases and J shed 6 bases, with 11 bases lying between them. The DNA for the CDR3 is TGTGCCAGCGAGCTAGTGGGCAATGAGCAGTTCTTC. This sequence encodes CASELVGNEQFF.

V is TRBV19 and J is TRBJ2-1; TRBD2 is a possible D gene (6 bases). The germline V gene has CDR1 LNHDA and CDR2 SQIVND (reference sequence). The CDR3 is 13 residues long. Trimming pared 6 bases from V and 10 bases from J, leaving 16 bases between. The CDR3 reads CASRRLGVEEQFF. CDR3 coding DNA: TGTGCCAGTAGAAGACTAGGGGTTGAGGAGCAGTTCTTC.

This sequence joins TRBV27 and TRBJ2-5, with D tentatively TRBD1 or TRBD2 (6 bases each). Germline values: CDR1 MNHEY, CDR2 SMNVEV (reference sequence). V shed 5 bases and J shed 4 bases, with 11 bases lying between them. The CDR3 contains 13 residues. The CDR3 DNA sequence: TGTGCCAGCAGTGTTTGGGGGGCAGAGACCCAGTACTTC. Protein: CASSVWGAETQYF.

The chain uses TRBV27 and TRBJ2-7, with TRBD2 as a possible D gene (6 bases). The germline V gene has CDR1 MNHEY and CDR2 SMNVEV (reference sequence). This CDR3 has 15 amino acids. V was shortened by 2 bases and J by 0 bases, with 11 bases between the two germline ends. In DNA form, the CDR3 reads TGTGCCAGCAGTTTAAGCGGACTACCCTCCTACGAGCAGTACTTC. It yields the protein CASSLSGLPSYEQYF.

The gene calls are TRBV6-5 and TRBJ2-7, with TRBD2 as a possible D gene (5 bases). CDR1 is MNHEY, CDR2 SVGAGI, per germline. This CDR3 contains 14 residues. Trimming left V 2 bases short and J 2 bases short, with 10 bases between. The CDR3 spells CASSYTPGTYEQYF. CDR3 nucleotide sequence: TGTGCCAGCAGTTACACACCCGGGACCTACGAGCAGTACTTC.

This chain uses TRBV25-1 with TRBJ2-3, with 7 bases aligning to TRBD1. J lost 4 bases, V lost 1 base, and 5 bases had no gene match. The CDR3 sequence is 15 residues long. Germline-derived CDR1 and CDR2 are MGHDK and SYGVNS. CDR3 DNA: TGTGCCAGCAGTGAATTGGGGACAGCCCCAGATACGCAGTATTTT. Protein: CASSELGTAPDTQYF.